This TCR beta chain emerged from a study of T cell responses to AZD1222 COVID-19 vaccine. Study-level results: It was only a handful of AZD1222 recipients who were seropositive at baseline.

Note on this clone: Its antigen remains unknown.

CDR1 and CDR2 (germline): MNHEY, SVGAGI. The CDR3 consists of 13 residues. The ends lost 8 bases at V and 6 bases at J; junction bases unmatched: 7. The assay was immunoSEQ multiplex PCR, and TCRdb's table has in-frame clones only and misses some. Altogether roughly 170,000 clones are present, approximately 94% being singletons, with the ten largest covering 1.5% to 2%. The chain employs TRBV6-5 and TRBJ1-5, with 7 bases identical to TRBD1. The sequence was collected from an adult who received the AZD1222 COVID-19 vaccine. Sequenced material: peripheral blood, taken 28 days after the second AZD1222 dose. The CDR3 DNA reads as TGTGCCAGCGGCACAGGGGAGAGTCAGCCCCAGCATTTT. Its protein is CASGTGESQPQHF.